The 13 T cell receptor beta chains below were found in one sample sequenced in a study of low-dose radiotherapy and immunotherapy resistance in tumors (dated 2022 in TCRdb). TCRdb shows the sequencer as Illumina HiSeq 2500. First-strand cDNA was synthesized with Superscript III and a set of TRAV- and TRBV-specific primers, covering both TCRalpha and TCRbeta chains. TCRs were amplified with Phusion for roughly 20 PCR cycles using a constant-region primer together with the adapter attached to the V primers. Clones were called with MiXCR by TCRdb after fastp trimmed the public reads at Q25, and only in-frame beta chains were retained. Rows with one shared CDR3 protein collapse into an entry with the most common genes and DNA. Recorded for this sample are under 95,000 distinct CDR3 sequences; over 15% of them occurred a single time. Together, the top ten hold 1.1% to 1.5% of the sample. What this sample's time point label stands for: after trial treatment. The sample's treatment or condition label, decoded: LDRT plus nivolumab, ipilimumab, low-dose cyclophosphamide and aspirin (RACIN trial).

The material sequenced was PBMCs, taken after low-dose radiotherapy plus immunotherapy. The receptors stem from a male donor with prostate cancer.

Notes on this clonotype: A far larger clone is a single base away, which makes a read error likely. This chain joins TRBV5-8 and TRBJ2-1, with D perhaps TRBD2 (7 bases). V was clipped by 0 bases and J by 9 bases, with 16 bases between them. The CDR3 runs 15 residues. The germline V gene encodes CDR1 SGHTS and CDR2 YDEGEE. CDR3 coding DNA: TGTGCCAGCAGCTTGGCTGGACTAGGGGGAAGTGAGCAGTTCTTC. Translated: CASSLAGLGGSEQFF.

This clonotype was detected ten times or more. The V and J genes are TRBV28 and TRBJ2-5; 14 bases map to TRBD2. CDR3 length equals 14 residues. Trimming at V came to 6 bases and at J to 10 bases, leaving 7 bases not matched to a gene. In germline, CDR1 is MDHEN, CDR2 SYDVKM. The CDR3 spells CASSPGLAGEGQYF. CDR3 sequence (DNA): TGTGCCAGCAGCCCGGGACTAGCGGGAGAGGGCCAGTACTTC.

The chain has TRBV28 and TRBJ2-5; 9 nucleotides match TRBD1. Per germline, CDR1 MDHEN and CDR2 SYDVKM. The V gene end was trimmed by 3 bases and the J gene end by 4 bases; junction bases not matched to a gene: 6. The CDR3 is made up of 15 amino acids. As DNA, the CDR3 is TGTGCCAGCAGTTTGGACAGGGGAGGTCCAGAGACCCAGTACTTC. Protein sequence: CASSLDRGGPETQYF.

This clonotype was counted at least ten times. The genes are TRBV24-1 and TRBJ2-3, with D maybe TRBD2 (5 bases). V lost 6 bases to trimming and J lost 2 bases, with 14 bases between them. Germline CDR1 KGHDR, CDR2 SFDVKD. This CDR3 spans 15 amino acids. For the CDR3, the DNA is TGTGCCACCAGTCCGTCGAGCGGACCCACAGATACGCAGTATTTT. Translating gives CATSPSSGPTDTQYF.

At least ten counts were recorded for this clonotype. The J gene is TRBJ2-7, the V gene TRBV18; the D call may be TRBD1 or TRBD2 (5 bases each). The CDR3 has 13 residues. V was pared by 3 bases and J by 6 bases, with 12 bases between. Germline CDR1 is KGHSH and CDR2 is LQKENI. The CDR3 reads CASSPDKRGEQYF. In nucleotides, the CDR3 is TGTGCCAGCTCACCCGACAAGAGGGGCGAGCAGTACTTC.

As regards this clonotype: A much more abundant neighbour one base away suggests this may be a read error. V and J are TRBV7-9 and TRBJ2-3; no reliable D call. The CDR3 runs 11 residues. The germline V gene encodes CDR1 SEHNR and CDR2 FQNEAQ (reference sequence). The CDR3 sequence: CVSSEQDTQYF. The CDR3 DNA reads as TGTGTCAGCAGCGAACAAGATACGCAGTATTTT.

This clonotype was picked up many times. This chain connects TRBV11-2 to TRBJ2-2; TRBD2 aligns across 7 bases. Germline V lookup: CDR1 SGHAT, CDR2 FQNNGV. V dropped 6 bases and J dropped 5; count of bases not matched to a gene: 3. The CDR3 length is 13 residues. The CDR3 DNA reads TGTGCCAGCAGGCCAGCGGGGACCGGGGAGCTGTTTTTT. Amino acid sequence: CASRPAGTGELFF.

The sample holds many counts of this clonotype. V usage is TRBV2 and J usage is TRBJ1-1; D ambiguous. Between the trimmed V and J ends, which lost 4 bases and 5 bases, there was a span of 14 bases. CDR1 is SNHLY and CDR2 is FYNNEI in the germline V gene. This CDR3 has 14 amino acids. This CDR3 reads CASSAGERRTEAFF. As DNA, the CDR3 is TGTGCCAGCAGTGCGGGAGAAAGAAGGACTGAAGCTTTCTTT.

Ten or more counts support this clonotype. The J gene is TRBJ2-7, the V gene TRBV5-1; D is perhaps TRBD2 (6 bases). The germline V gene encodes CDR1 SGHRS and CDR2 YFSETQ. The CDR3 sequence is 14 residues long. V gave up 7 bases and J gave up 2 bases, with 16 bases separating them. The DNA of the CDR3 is TGCGCCAGCGGAATTGAGGGGACTCCCTACGAGCAGTACTTC. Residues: CASGIEGTPYEQYF.

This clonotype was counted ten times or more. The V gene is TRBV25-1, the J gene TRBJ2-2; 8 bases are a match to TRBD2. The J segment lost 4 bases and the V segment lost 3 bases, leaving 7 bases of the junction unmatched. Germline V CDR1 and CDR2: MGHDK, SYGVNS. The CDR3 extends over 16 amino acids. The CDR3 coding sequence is TGTGCCAGCAGTGACCCTCCCGGGAGGGGCACCGGGGAGCTGTTTTTT. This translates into CASSDPPGRGTGELFF. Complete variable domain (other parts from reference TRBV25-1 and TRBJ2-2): EADIYQTPRYLVIGTGKKITLECSQTMGHDKMYWYQQDPGMELHLIHYSYGVNSTEKGDLSSESTVSRIRTEHFPLTLESARPSHTSQYLCASSDPPGRGTGELFFGEGSRLTVL.

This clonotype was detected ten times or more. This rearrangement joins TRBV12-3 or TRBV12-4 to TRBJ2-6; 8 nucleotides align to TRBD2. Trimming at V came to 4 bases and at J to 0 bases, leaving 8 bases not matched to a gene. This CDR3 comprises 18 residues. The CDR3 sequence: CASSYTSGLSSGANVLTF. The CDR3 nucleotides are TGTGCCAGCAGTTATACTAGCGGATTGAGCTCTGGGGCCAACGTCCTGACTTTC.

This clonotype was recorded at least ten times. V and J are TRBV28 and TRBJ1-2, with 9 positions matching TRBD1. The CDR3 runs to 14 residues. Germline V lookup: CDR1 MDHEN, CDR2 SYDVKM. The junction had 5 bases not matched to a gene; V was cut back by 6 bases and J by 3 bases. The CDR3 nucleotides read TGTGCCAGCAGCGGACAGGGGAGATACTATGGCTACACCTTC. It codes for CASSGQGRYYGYTF.

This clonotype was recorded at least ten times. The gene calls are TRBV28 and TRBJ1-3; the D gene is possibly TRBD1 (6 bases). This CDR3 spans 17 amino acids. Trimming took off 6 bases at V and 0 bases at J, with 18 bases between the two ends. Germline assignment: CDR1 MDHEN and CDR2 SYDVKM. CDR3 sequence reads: CASSEAPGGPSGNTIYF. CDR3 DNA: TGTGCCAGCAGCGAAGCGCCTGGGGGGCCCTCTGGAAACACCATATATTTT.